Each of the 2 T cell receptor beta chains below was sequenced from the same sample in a study of CD8+CD57+ T cells in acquired aplastic anemia. Genomic DNA served as template for TCR beta VDJ and CDR3 profiling. MiXCR was run by TCRdb on the reads, yielding one entry per CDR3 protein. The table has around 500,000 distinct CDR3 sequences, around 32% seen once. Those patients picked for sequencing had displayed CD8+CD57+ cell expansion on flow cytometry. The sequenced sample consisted of sorted CD4+, CD8+, or CD8+CD57+ T cells (not recorded which) from PBMCs. These receptors were taken from a human donor with aplastic anemia.

The chain has TRBV4-2 and TRBJ1-5, with no clear D. Between the trimmed V and J ends, which lost 1 base and 6 bases, there was a span of 10 bases. From germline, CDR1 is LGHNA and CDR2 YNFKEQ. The CDR3 extends over 14 amino acids. CDR3 DNA sequence: TGTGCCAGCAGCCAAGTCGGGGTATCTCAGCCCCAGCATTTT. This sequence encodes CASSQVGVSQPQHF.

This clonotype was counted only a few times. The V call is TRBV7-2, the J call TRBJ1-5, with a tentative D call TRBD1 (6 bases). Between the trimmed V and J ends, which lost 3 bases and 4 bases, there was a span of 13 bases. CDR3 size: 15 residues. CDR1 is SGHTA and CDR2 is FQGNSA in the germline V gene. The CDR3 reads CASSFRQVGNQPQHF. Written as DNA, the CDR3 is TGTGCCAGCAGCTTCCGACAGGTGGGGAATCAGCCCCAGCATTTT.